This TCR beta chain originates from a study of glioma-infiltrating T cells after dendritic cell vaccination. Study background: Dendritic cells derived from monocytes and pulsed with autologous tumor lysate formed the vaccine.

Sequencing used immunoSEQ multiplex PCR; TCRdb keeps in-frame clones, though not all of them. Of 80,000 to 95,000 clones listed, more than 70% are singletons. This CDR3 is built from 15 residues. Germline CDR1 reads MGHDK; CDR2 reads SYGVNS. Trimming removed 4 bases at V and 3 bases at J, with 16 bases between. This TCR came from a human donor with glioblastoma. This material consisted of blood, taken before dendritic cell vaccination. J is TRBJ2-7 and V is TRBV25-1; D possibly corresponds to TRBD2 (6 bases). The CDR3 coding sequence is TGTGCCAGCAGTGGGTATTTCGGGGGAGACTACGAGCAGTACTTC. It specifies CASSGYFGGDYEQYF.